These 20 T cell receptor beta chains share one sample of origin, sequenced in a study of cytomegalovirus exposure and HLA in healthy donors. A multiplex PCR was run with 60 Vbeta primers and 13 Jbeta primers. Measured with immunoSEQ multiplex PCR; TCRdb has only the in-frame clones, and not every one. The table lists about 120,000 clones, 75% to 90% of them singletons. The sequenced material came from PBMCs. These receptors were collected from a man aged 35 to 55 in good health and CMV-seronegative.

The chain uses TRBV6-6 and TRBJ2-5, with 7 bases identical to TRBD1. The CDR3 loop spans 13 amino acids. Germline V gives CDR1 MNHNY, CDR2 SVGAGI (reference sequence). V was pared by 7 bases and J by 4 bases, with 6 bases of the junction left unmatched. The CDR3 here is CASNRGAAETQYF. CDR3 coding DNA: TGTGCCAGCAACAGGGGAGCGGCAGAGACCCAGTACTTC.

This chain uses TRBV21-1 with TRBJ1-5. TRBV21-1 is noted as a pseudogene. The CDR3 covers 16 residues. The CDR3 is CASSKEGLGGDQPQHF. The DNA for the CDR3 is TGTGCCAGCAGCAAAGAGGGGCTTGGGGGGGATCAGCCCCAGCATTTT.

In nucleotides, the CDR3 is TGTGCCAGCAGCGGACAGGGCTCTGGCTACACCTTC. Protein sequence: CASSGQGSGYTF. The chain uses TRBV9 and TRBJ1-2, with TRBD1 matching over 7 bases. This CDR3 region has 12 residues. With 3 bases clipped from V and 7 bases from J, the junction kept 3 bases outside the gene matches. Looked up from germline, CDR1 is SGDLS and CDR2 is YYNGEE.

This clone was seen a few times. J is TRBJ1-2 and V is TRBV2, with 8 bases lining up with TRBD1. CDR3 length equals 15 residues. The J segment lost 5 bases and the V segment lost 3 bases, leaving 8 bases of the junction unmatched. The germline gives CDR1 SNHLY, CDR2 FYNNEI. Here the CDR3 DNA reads TGTGCCAGCAGTGAGAGACAGGGGTCGAGGTATGGCTACACCTTC. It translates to CASSERQGSRYGYTF.

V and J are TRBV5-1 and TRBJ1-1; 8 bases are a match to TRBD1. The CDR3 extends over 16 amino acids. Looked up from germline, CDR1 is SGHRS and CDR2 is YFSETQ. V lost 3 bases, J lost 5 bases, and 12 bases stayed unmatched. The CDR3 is CASSWAQGAGDTEAFF. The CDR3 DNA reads TGCGCCAGCAGCTGGGCCCAGGGGGCAGGGGATACTGAAGCTTTCTTT.

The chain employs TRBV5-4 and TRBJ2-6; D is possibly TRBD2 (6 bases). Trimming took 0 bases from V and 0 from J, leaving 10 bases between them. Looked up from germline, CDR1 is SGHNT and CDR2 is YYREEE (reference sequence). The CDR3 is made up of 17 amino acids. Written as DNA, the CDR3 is TGTGCCAGCAGCTTGGAAGGGACTTTCTCTGGGGCCAACGTCCTGACTTTC. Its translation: CASSLEGTFSGANVLTF.

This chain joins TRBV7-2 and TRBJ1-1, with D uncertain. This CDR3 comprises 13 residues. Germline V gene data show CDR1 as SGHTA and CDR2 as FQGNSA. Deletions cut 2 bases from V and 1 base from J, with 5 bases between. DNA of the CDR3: TGTGCCAGCAGCTTACAGAAGAACACTGAAGCTTTCTTT. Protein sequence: CASSLQKNTEAFF.

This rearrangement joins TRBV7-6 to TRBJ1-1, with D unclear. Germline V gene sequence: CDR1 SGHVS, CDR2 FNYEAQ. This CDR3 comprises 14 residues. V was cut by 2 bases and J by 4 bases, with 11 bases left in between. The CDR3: CASSLSEGSTEAFF. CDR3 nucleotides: TGTGCCAGCAGCTTAAGTGAGGGATCCACTGAAGCTTTCTTT.

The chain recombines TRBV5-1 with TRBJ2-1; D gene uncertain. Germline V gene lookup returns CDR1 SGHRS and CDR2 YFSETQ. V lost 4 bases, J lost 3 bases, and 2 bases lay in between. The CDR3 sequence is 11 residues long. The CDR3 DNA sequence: TGCGCCAGCAGCCGCTACAATGAGCAGTTCTTC. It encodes CASSRYNEQFF.

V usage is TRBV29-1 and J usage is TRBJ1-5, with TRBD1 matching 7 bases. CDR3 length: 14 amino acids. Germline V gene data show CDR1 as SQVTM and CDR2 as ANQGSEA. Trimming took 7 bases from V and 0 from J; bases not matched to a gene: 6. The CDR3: CSAKTGNSNQPQHF. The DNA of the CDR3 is TGCAGCGCCAAGACAGGGAATAGCAATCAGCCCCAGCATTTT.

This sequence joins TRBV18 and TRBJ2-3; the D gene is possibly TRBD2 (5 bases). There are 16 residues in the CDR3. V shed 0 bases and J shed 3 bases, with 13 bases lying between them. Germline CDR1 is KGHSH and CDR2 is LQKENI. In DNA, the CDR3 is TGTGCCAGCTCACCACCGTTTGCGCGGGTAACAGATACGCAGTATTTT. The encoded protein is CASSPPFARVTDTQYF.

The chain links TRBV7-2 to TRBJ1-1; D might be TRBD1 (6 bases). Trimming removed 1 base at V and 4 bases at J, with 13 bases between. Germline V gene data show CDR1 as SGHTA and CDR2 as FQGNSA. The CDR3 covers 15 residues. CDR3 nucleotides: TGTGCCAGCAGCTTAGTCGGGGGGGCGAGCACTGAAGCTTTCTTT. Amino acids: CASSLVGGASTEAFF.

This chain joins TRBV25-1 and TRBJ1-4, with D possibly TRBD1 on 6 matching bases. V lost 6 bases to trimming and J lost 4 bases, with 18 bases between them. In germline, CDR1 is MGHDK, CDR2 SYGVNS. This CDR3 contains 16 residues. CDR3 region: CASSALEGGFNEKLFF. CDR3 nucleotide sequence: TGTGCCAGCAGCGCATTGGAAGGGGGATTTAATGAAAAACTGTTTTTT.

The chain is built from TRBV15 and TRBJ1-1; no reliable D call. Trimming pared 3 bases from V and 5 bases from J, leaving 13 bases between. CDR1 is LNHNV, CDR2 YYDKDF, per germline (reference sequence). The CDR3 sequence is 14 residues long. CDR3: CATSRSHLETEAFF. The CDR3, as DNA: TGTGCCACCAGCAGGTCGCACCTCGAGACTGAAGCTTTCTTT.

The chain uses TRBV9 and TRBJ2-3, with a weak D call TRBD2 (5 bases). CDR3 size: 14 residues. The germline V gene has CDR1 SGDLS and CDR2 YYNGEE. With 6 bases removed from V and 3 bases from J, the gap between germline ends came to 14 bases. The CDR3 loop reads CASTYSDETDTQYF. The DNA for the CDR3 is TGTGCCAGCACCTATAGCGATGAAACAGATACGCAGTATTTT.

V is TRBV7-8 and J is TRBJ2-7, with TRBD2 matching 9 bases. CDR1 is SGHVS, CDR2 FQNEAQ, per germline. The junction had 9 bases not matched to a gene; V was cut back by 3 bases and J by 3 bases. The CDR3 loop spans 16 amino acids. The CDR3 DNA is TGTGCCAGCAGCTTCCCGTTAGCGGGAGCTTTCTACGAGCAGTACTTC. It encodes CASSFPLAGAFYEQYF.

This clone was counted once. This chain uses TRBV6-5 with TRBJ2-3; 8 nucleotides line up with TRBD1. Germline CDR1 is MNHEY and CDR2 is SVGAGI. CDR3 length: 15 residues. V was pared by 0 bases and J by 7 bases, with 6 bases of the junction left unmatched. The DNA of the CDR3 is TGTGCCAGCAGTTACTCGCCAGGGGGCGCTTATACGCAGTATTTT. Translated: CASSYSPGGAYTQYF.

CDR3 region: CASSLAYPNEQFF. DNA for the CDR3: TGCGCCAGCAGCTTGGCTTATCCGAATGAGCAGTTCTTC. The chain is built from TRBV5-1 and TRBJ2-1; no firm D call. The CDR3 extends over 13 amino acids. Germline V gives CDR1 SGHRS, CDR2 YFSETQ. With 0 bases removed from V and 7 bases from J, the gap between germline ends came to 8 bases.

The CDR3 is CASTDTRGAGYTF. CDR3 DNA sequence: TGTGCCAGCACCGATACCAGGGGTGCTGGCTACACCTTC. The chain combines TRBV7-2 with TRBJ1-2, with a possible D match to TRBD1 (6 bases). The ends were cut back, 7 bases at V and 7 bases at J, with 16 bases in the middle. The CDR3 loop spans 13 amino acids. CDR1 and CDR2 from the germline V gene are SGHTA and FQGNSA.

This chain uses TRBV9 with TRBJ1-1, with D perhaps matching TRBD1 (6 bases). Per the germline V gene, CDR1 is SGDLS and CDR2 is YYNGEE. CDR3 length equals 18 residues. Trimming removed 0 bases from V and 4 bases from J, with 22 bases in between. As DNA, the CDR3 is TGTGCCAGCAGCGTAGGGGTGGGGGCAGGTACATTTAGCACTGAAGCTTTCTTT. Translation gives CASSVGVGAGTFSTEAFF.